This T cell receptor (beta chain) was sequenced for a study of radiotherapy plus CTLA-4 blockade in lung cancer. With regard to this clone: As yet, its antigen is unknown.

V was shortened by 5 bases and J by 1 base, with 23 bases between the two germline ends. Germline assignment: CDR1 MDHEN and CDR2 SYDVKM. CDR3 length: 18 residues. The repertoire was sequenced with immunoSEQ multiplex PCR; TCRdb's copy has only in-frame clones and lacks some. This sample has some 98,000 clones, with 82% found just once. Study results and limitations: The authors reported that early blood T cell clone dynamics, with interferon-beta, best predicted response.

Patients in the study, people with chemo-refractory metastatic non-small-cell lung cancer, received focal radiation plus ipilimumab CTLA-4 blockade. The receptor comes from a human donor with non-small cell lung cancer who had a partial response to radiotherapy plus ipilimumab. The chain employs TRBV28 and TRBJ1-1; possible D gene TRBD1, 6 bases. The sequenced sample was peripheral blood, obtained from a patient treated with radiotherapy plus ipilimumab. CDR3 nucleotide sequence: TGTGCCAGCAGTGGGATCCCACAGGGTAGCATTGGGAACACTGAAGCTTTCTTT. Encoded protein: CASSGIPQGSIGNTEAFF.